The 2 T cell receptor beta chains in this list originate from one sample, sequenced in a study of regulatory T cells in long-lasting Graves disease. Time point specified: newly diagnosed GD, antithyroid drugs for less than 3 months. From PBMCs, RNA was extracted and then used to make the TCR library. TCR beta libraries were built with iRepertoire HTBI primers and Arm-PCR of CDR3 regions. TCRdb ran MiXCR on the multiplex PCR reads and lists one entry per CDR3 protein. Of 400,000 to 500,000 distinct CDR3 sequences listed, about 15% are singletons. A further study also used this sample, focusing on T cells in Graves' hyperthyroidism and ophthalmopathy.

The starting material was peripheral blood mononuclear cells (PBMCs), obtained at new diagnosis, from a patient treated with antithyroid drugs. The receptors stem from a woman aged 30 to 39 with Graves disease.

The V and J genes are TRBV19 and TRBJ2-3; D gene ambiguous. The V end was cut by 6 bases, the J end by 5 bases, with 12 bases between. Germline assignment: CDR1 LNHDA and CDR2 SQIVND (reference sequence). The CDR3 extends over 13 amino acids. This chain's CDR3 is CASSHPTGDTQYF. The CDR3 nucleotides are TGTGCCAGTAGCCACCCGACCGGAGATACGCAGTATTTT.

In its sample, this clonotype was seen a few times. The rearrangement uses TRBV10-3 and TRBJ2-2; no firm D call. This CDR3 is 14 amino acids long. Germline assignment: CDR1 ENHRY and CDR2 SYGVKD. V dropped 11 bases and J dropped 6 bases, with 19 bases sitting between them. In DNA form, the CDR3 reads TGTGCCGTCCCCGGGCAGACGGAACCCGGGGAGCTGTTTTTT. This translates into CAVPGQTEPGELFF.